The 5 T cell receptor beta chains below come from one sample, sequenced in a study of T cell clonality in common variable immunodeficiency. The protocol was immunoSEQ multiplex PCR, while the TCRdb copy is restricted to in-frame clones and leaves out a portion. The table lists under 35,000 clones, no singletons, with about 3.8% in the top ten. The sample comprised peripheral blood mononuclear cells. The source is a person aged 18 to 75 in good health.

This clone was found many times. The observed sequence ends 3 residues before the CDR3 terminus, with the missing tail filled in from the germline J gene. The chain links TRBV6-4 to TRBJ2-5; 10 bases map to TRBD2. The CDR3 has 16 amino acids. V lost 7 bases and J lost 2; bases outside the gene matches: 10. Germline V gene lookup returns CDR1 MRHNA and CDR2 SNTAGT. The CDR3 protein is CASIQREGPSQETQYF. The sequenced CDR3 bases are TGTGCCAGCATCCAGCGGGAGGGCCCGTCACAAGAGACC.

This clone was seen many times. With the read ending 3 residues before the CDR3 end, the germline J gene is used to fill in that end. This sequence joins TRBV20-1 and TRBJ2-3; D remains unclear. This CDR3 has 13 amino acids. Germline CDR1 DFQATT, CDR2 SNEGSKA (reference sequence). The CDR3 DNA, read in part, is TGCAGTGTGAATATCCAACAACAAGAGACG. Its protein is CSVNIQQQET. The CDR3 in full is CSVNIQQQETQYF.

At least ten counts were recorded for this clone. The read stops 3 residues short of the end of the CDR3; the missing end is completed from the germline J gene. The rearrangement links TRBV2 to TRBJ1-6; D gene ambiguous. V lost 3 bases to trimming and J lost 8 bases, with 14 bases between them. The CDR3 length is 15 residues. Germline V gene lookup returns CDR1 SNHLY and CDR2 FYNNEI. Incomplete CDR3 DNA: TGTGCCAGCAGTGAGGGCTCAGGCCAGTATTCACCC. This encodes CASSEGSGQYSP. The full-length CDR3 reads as CASSEGSGQYSPLHF.

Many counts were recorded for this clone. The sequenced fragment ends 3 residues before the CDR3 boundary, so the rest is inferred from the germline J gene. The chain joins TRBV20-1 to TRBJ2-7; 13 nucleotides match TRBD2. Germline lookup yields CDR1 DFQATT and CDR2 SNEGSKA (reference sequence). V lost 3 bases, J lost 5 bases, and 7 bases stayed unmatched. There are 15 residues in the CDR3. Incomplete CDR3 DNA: TGCAGTGCTAGCGATTCCGGGACTAGCGGGGACGAG. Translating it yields CSASDSGTSGDE. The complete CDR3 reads CSASDSGTSGDEQYF.

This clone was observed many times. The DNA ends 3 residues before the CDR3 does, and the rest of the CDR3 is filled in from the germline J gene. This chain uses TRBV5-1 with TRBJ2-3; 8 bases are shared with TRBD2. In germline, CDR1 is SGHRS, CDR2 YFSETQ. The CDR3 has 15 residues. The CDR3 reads CASSRKTSGQETQYF. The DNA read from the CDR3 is TGCGCCAGCAGCCGAAAAACTAGCGGACAAGAGACG.